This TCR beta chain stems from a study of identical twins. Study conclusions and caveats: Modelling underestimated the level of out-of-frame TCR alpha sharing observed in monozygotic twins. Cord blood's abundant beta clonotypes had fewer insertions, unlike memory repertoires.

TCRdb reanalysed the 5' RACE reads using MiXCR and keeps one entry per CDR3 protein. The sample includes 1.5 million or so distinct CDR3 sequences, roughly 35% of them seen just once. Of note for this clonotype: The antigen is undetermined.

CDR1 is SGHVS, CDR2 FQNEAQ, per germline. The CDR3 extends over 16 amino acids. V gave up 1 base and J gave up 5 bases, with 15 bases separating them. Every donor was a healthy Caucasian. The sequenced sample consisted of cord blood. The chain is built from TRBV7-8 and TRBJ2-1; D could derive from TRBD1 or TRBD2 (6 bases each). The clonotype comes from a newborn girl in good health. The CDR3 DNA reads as TGTGCCAGCAGCTTAGTATTCGGGGGCTTAAACAATGAGCAGTTCTTC. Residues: CASSLVFGGLNNEQFF.